Detailed here is one T cell receptor (beta chain). The sample is drawn from a study of cytomegalovirus exposure and HLA in healthy donors. PCR used 60 Vbeta primers and 13 Jbeta primers. TCRdb keeps only in-frame clones here, not all; method: immunoSEQ multiplex PCR. The sample includes 150,000 to 200,000 clones, 55% to 80% of them seen just once. The V gene lost 4 bases and the J gene lost 6 bases, with 20 bases spanning the gap. The germline V gene has CDR1 SGHNT and CDR2 YYREEE (reference sequence). CDR3 size: 15 residues. Sequencing input: PBMCs. The TCR sequence derives from a woman younger than 35 in good health and CMV-seropositive. The chain links TRBV5-4 to TRBJ2-7; TRBD2 might be the D (5 bases). This CDR3 is CASSRGGLGMGEQYF. The CDR3 bases are TGTGCCAGCAGCCGAGGAGGTCTAGGGATGGGCGAGCAGTACTTC.